A single sample is the source of the 32 T cell receptor beta chains below, sequenced in a study of blood T cells in healthy people across ages (dated by TCRdb to between 2014 and 2016). Receptor libraries were prepared by 5' RACE. Instrument on record: Illumina HiSeq 2500. The second PCR ran for roughly 7 to 11 cycles and used a J-beta primer mix along with a sample-barcoded 5' primer. The raw public data were reprocessed by TCRdb itself: fastp quality trimming at Q25, MiXCR clonotype calling, in-frame beta chains only. Under each unique CDR3 protein, matching rows form one entry showing the most common genes and DNA. The sample includes about 730,000 distinct CDR3 sequences, with about 42% observed a single time. Together, the top ten hold roughly 19% of the sample. The sequenced material came from blood. The receptors derive from a woman aged 60-70 years in good health.

This clonotype was counted only a few times. V and J are TRBV5-5 and TRBJ2-5; D gene uncertain. The V and J ends lost 1 base and 4 bases respectively, with 8 bases between them. From germline, CDR1 is SGHKS and CDR2 YYEKEE (reference sequence). The CDR3 runs to 13 residues. The CDR3 sequence: CASSLSSRETQYF. The CDR3 DNA reads as TGTGCCAGCAGCTTGTCTAGTCGAGAGACCCAGTACTTC.

The rearrangement uses TRBV4-3 and TRBJ2-1, with D possibly matching TRBD1 (6 bases). V was pared by 2 bases and J by 2 bases, with 19 bases between. The CDR3 loop spans 18 amino acids. In germline, CDR1 is LGHNA, CDR2 YSLEER. The CDR3 DNA sequence: TGCGCCAGCAGCCAACGATTCAGAGACAGGATCCCCTACAATGAGCAGTTCTTC. It codes for CASSQRFRDRIPYNEQFF.

This chain links TRBV3-1 with TRBJ1-1, with D tentatively TRBD1 (5 bases). The V gene lost 0 bases and the J gene lost 5 bases, with 13 bases spanning the gap. The CDR3 contains 15 residues. Germline V CDR1 and CDR2: LGHDT, YNNKEL (reference sequence). CDR3 region: CASSQDYGGETEAFF. CDR3 nucleotide sequence: TGTGCCAGCAGCCAAGATTACGGGGGGGAAACTGAAGCTTTCTTT.

J is TRBJ2-7 and V is TRBV5-1; possibly TRBD1 for D (5 bases). The V gene lost 3 bases and the J gene lost 5 bases, with 12 bases spanning the gap. Germline loops: CDR1 SGHRS, CDR2 YFSETQ. The CDR3 contains 13 residues. CDR3 region: CASSSAGNNEQYF. The CDR3 region has the DNA TGCGCCAGCAGCTCTGCAGGGAACAACGAGCAGTACTTC.

In this sample, this clonotype turned up many times. V is TRBV7-3 and J is TRBJ2-1, with D possibly TRBD2 on 6 matching bases. The germline gives CDR1 SGHTA, CDR2 FQGTGA. Trimming stripped 3 bases from V and 9 bases from J, with 18 bases between. CDR3 length equals 15 residues. CDR3 sequence reads: CASSFLASREGEQFF. CDR3 nucleotide sequence: TGTGCCAGCAGCTTCCTAGCGTCCCGCGAGGGTGAGCAGTTCTTC.

This clonotype was seen many times. The rearrangement links TRBV24-1 to TRBJ2-5; 7 nucleotides match TRBD1. Trimming cost V 3 bases and J 4 bases; bases outside gene matches: 7. Germline values: CDR1 KGHDR, CDR2 SFDVKD. The CDR3 extends over 15 amino acids. CDR3 nucleotides: TGTGCCACCAGTGATCCTTCGACAGGGACAGAGACCCAGTACTTC. This codes for CATSDPSTGTETQYF.

The rearrangement links TRBV5-5 to TRBJ2-4; D might be TRBD1 or TRBD2, each matching 7 bases. Germline V gene data show CDR1 as SGHKS and CDR2 as YYEKEE (reference sequence). V was clipped by 3 bases and J by 5 bases, with 9 bases between them. The CDR3 extends over 13 amino acids. The CDR3 nucleotides read TGTGCCAGCAGCTCAGGGGGGGAAAACATTCAGTACTTC. Translated, it gives CASSSGGENIQYF. Filled out from reference TRBV5-5 and TRBJ2-4, the complete variable domain reads DAGVTQSPTHLIKTRGQQVTLRCSPISGHKSVSWYQQVLGQGPQFIFQYYEKEERGRGNFPDRFSARQFPNYSSELNVNALLLGDSALYLCASSSGGENIQYFGAGTRLSVL.

The V and J genes are TRBV4-2 and TRBJ2-7; 9 positions match TRBD2. CDR3 length: 19 amino acids. Germline V gene lookup returns CDR1 LGHNA and CDR2 YNFKEQ. Germline trimming cut 0 bases from V and 2 bases from J; bases unmatched to any gene: 14. The CDR3 DNA reads as TGTGCCAGCAGCCAAGATGAAGGTGGGCTAGCGGGGATGACCTACGAGCAGTACTTC. Residues: CASSQDEGGLAGMTYEQYF.

In this sample, this clonotype turned up once. V and J are TRBV20-1 and TRBJ1-4; D perhaps matches TRBD1 (6 bases). The CDR3 totals 14 residues. The V and J ends lost 4 bases and 5 bases respectively, with 14 bases between them. The germline V gene encodes CDR1 DFQATT and CDR2 SNEGSKA (reference sequence). CDR3 region: CSANTGIANEKLFF. CDR3 nucleotide sequence: TGCAGTGCTAATACAGGGATTGCCAATGAAAAACTGTTTTTT.

The chain employs TRBV6-5 and TRBJ2-7; TRBD2 matches at 11 bases. The germline V gene encodes CDR1 MNHEY and CDR2 SVGAGI. CDR3 size: 19 residues. The V segment lost 1 base and the J segment 2 bases; nucleotides outside the gene matches: 13. CDR3 coding DNA: TGTGCCAGCAGTTACTATCTAGGACTAGCGGGTAAATCCACCTACGAGCAGTACTTC. As protein: CASSYYLGLAGKSTYEQYF.

This clonotype occurred a few times. The chain couples TRBV27 to TRBJ1-2; TRBD1 matches 7 bases. The CDR3 length is 14 residues. CDR1 MNHEY and CDR2 SMNVEV come from the germline V gene (reference sequence). After removal of 6 bases from V and 3 bases from J, the junction contained 7 bases not matched to a gene. The CDR3 sequence: CASSRRDSHYGYTF. In nucleotides, the CDR3 is TGTGCCAGCAGCCGCCGGGACAGTCACTATGGCTACACCTTC.

This clonotype was recorded a few times. The rearrangement uses TRBV6-6 and TRBJ2-7; the D gene could be TRBD1 or TRBD2 (5 bases each). The germline V gene encodes CDR1 MNHNY and CDR2 SVGAGI (reference sequence). CDR3 length: 13 amino acids. Between the trimmed V and J ends, which lost 6 bases and 7 bases, there was a span of 16 bases. CDR3 protein: CASSPGTFAEQYF. The CDR3 bases are TGTGCCAGCAGCCCGGGGACCTTCGCTGAGCAGTACTTC.

The chain has TRBV11-2 and TRBJ2-3; 13 bases are shared with TRBD2. The V and J ends lost 3 bases and 6 bases, in that order; junction bases with no gene match: 3. The CDR3 totals 15 residues. Germline V lookup: CDR1 SGHAT, CDR2 FQNNGV. The CDR3 spells CASSFELAGGDTQYF. The CDR3 nucleotides are TGTGCCAGCAGCTTTGAACTAGCGGGAGGGGATACGCAGTATTTT.

The J gene is TRBJ2-5, the V gene TRBV20-1, with 10 bases identical to TRBD2. V dropped 3 bases and J dropped 1; count of bases not matched to a gene: 5. The CDR3 consists of 15 residues. Germline CDR1 reads DFQATT; CDR2 reads SNEGSKA (reference sequence). The CDR3 region is CSASRLAGAQETQYF. CDR3 sequence (DNA): TGCAGTGCTAGTCGCCTAGCGGGGGCCCAAGAGACCCAGTACTTC.

About this clonotype itself: A read error may be the cause here, since a much bigger clone is one base away. This chain connects TRBV12-3 or TRBV12-4 to TRBJ1-2; D perhaps matches TRBD1 (5 bases). CDR3 size: 12 residues. V lost 7 bases to trimming and J lost 8 bases, with 14 bases between them. Here the CDR3 reads CASIPQEGGYTF. For the CDR3, the DNA is TGTGCCAGCATTCCACAGGAAGGAGGCTACACCTTC.

This clonotype was observed a few times. The chain combines TRBV20-1 with TRBJ1-4; the match to TRBD1 covers 7 bases. Germline values: CDR1 DFQATT, CDR2 SNEGSKA (reference sequence). CDR3 length: 16 residues. The CDR3 sequence: CSTRLPGTVTNEKLFF. DNA for the CDR3: TGCAGCACTAGGCTCCCAGGGACAGTTACTAATGAAAAACTGTTTTTT.

A single count supports this clonotype. The chain is built from TRBV27 and TRBJ1-2; no reliable D call. Trimming removed 6 bases at V and 4 bases at J, with 12 bases between. Germline CDR1 MNHEY, CDR2 SMNVEV (reference sequence). The CDR3 has 13 amino acids. The CDR3 sequence: CASSQKAGYGYTF. The CDR3 nucleotides are TGTGCCAGCAGCCAAAAAGCGGGCTATGGCTACACCTTC.

The chain combines TRBV29-1 with TRBJ2-1, with a weak D call TRBD2 (6 bases). Germline V gene sequence: CDR1 SQVTM, CDR2 ANQGSEA. The V gene lost 5 bases and the J gene lost 5 bases, with 10 bases spanning the gap. This CDR3 is built from 12 residues. The CDR3 sequence: CSVRRGNNEQFF. The CDR3 coding sequence is TGCAGCGTTCGGCGGGGCAACAATGAGCAGTTCTTC.

This chain links TRBV28 with TRBJ1-2; D is perhaps TRBD1 (6 bases). CDR1 and CDR2 (germline): MDHEN, SYDVKM. The CDR3 spans 12 residues. The V end was cut by 2 bases, the J end by 8 bases, with 9 bases between. The CDR3 loop reads CASSLQGRGYTF. CDR3 DNA sequence: TGTGCCAGCAGTTTACAGGGGAGAGGCTACACCTTC.

The sample holds a few counts of this clonotype. The chain joins TRBV2 to TRBJ2-6; D is unresolved. Trimming took off 0 bases at V and 0 bases at J, with 6 bases between the two ends. The CDR3 contains 16 residues. The germline CDR1 and CDR2 sequences are SNHLY and FYNNEI. As DNA, the CDR3 is TGTGCCAGCAGTGAAGCGGCTGTCTCTGGGGCCAACGTCCTGACTTTC. Translation gives CASSEAAVSGANVLTF.

This rearrangement joins TRBV20-1 to TRBJ2-1; D might be TRBD2 (6 bases). Germline V gives CDR1 DFQATT, CDR2 SNEGSKA (reference sequence). V lost 3 bases, J lost 1 base, and 13 bases lay in between. The CDR3 sequence is 15 residues long. Here the CDR3 DNA reads TGCAGTGCTAGGTCACCTAGCGAATCCTACAATGAGCAGTTCTTC. The encoded protein is CSARSPSESYNEQFF.

The table lists this clonotype with many counts. This chain uses TRBV7-9 with TRBJ2-6; maybe TRBD1 (6 bases). Germline V gives CDR1 SEHNR, CDR2 FQNEAQ (reference sequence). The CDR3 totals 18 residues. V lost 4 bases and J 2 bases, leaving 18 bases between the germline ends. The CDR3 loop reads CASSSETQGLPGANVLTF. CDR3 bases: TGTGCCAGCAGCTCCGAGACACAGGGCCTCCCTGGGGCCAACGTCCTGACTTTC.

This clonotype was seen repeatedly, ten times or more. This chain uses TRBV4-2 with TRBJ2-4; a weak D match, TRBD2 (5 bases). The J call may be mistaken, given a closer DNA end match to TRBJ2-7. The germline CDR1 and CDR2 sequences are LGHNA and YNFKEQ. The CDR3 runs to 13 residues. CDR3 DNA: TGTGCCAGCAGCCAAGACCTGGGAGACGAGCAGTACTTC. Translated: CASSQDLGDEQYF.

Only a few counts were recorded for this clonotype. The chain joins TRBV6-1 to TRBJ2-1, with 8 nucleotides matching TRBD2. Germline lookup yields CDR1 MNHNS and CDR2 SASEGT. The CDR3 totals 15 residues. With 3 bases clipped from V and 4 bases from J, the junction kept 5 bases outside the gene matches. The CDR3 is CASSEMASGYNEQFF. CDR3 sequence (DNA): TGTGCCAGCAGTGAGATGGCTAGCGGGTACAATGAGCAGTTCTTC.

For this clonotype: The junction departs from the called germline gene at one end, perhaps through a read error. CDR3 DNA: TGCGCCAACAGCCCGGGAGCGAACACTGAAGCTTTCTTT. Its translation is CANSPGANTEAFF. The chain employs TRBV5-1 and TRBJ1-1, with no clear D. The CDR3 sequence is 13 residues long. Per germline, CDR1 SGHRS and CDR2 YFSETQ.

The sample holds one count of this clonotype. The V and J genes are TRBV14 and TRBJ2-1; D ambiguous. V was trimmed by 0 bases and J by 7 bases, leaving 19 bases between them. The CDR3 spans 17 residues. In germline, CDR1 is SGHDN, CDR2 FVKESK. CDR3 in amino acids: CASSQDWGLSWINEQFF. Written as DNA, the CDR3 is TGTGCCAGCAGCCAAGATTGGGGTCTAAGCTGGATAAATGAGCAGTTCTTC.

This clonotype has a single count. V gene TRBV7-2 combines with J gene TRBJ2-2; D uncertain. This CDR3 contains 13 residues. V was shortened by 6 bases and J by 6 bases, with 11 bases between the two germline ends. Germline loops: CDR1 SGHTA, CDR2 FQGNSA. CDR3 protein: CASSTNLAGELFF. CDR3 bases: TGTGCCAGCAGTACAAACTTGGCCGGGGAGCTGTTTTTT.

A few counts support this clonotype. This rearrangement joins TRBV20-1 to TRBJ2-3; 7 nucleotides align to TRBD2. V trimming: 8 bases; J trimming: 2 bases; junction bases outside the gene matches: 7. The CDR3 has 13 residues. Germline lookup yields CDR1 DFQATT and CDR2 SNEGSKA (reference sequence). CDR3 DNA sequence: TGCAGTCCCCTAGCGGACAACACAGATACGCAGTATTTT. Encoded protein: CSPLADNTDTQYF.

In this sample, this clonotype turned up a few times. This rearrangement joins TRBV25-1 to TRBJ2-5; a possible D gene is TRBD1 (6 bases). With 3 bases removed from V and 5 bases from J, the gap between germline ends came to 13 bases. Germline V gene data show CDR1 as MGHDK and CDR2 as SYGVNS. The CDR3 runs to 14 residues. As DNA, the CDR3 is TGTGCCAGCAGTGATCCGTCAGGGGACGAGACCCAGTACTTC. Amino acids: CASSDPSGDETQYF.

The chain recombines TRBV14 with TRBJ2-7; D call uncertain. The CDR3 is made up of 13 amino acids. Trimming stripped 3 bases from V and 2 bases from J, with 8 bases between. The germline V gene has CDR1 SGHDN and CDR2 FVKESK. The CDR3 nucleotides read TGTGCCAGCAGCCAGGGGAATCCCTACGAGCAGTACTTC. Residues: CASSQGNPYEQYF. The full variable domain, rest sourced from reference TRBV14 and TRBJ2-7, is EAGVTQFPSHSVIEKGQTVTLRCDPISGHDNLYWYRRVMGKEIKFLLHFVKESKQDESGMPNNRFLAERTGGTYSTLKVQPAELEDSGVYFCASSQGNPYEQYFGPGTRLTVT.

V is TRBV20-1 and J is TRBJ1-5, with a possible D match to TRBD1 (6 bases). Germline V gene lookup returns CDR1 DFQATT and CDR2 SNEGSKA (reference sequence). V lost 6 bases and J lost 4, with 25 bases in between. The CDR3 is 17 amino acids. Here the CDR3 DNA reads TGCAGTGCCGCCCGCCCGGGACAAGTCATTTCAAATCAGCCCCAGCATTTT. Encoded protein: CSAARPGQVISNQPQHF.

This clonotype was picked up many times. The chain couples TRBV29-1 to TRBJ2-5, with 10 bases fitting TRBD1. The germline gives CDR1 SQVTM, CDR2 ANQGSEA. Unmatched junction bases numbered 6, after V lost 3 bases and J lost 5 bases. The length of the CDR3 is 14 residues. The chain's CDR3 is CSVDSGTGVETQYF. CDR3 coding DNA: TGCAGCGTTGACTCCGGGACAGGGGTGGAGACCCAGTACTTC.